In this sample, the clone carrying this T cell receptor beta chain turned up a few times. Its specificity is unknown. A second PCR of about 6 to 11 cycles used a sample-barcoded 5' primer and a J-beta primer mix. Each cDNA molecule was tagged by a template-switch adaptor with 12 random nucleotides. TCRdb fed the 5' RACE reads into MiXCR, producing one record per CDR3 protein. The sample lists 700,000 to 1,000,000 distinct CDR3 sequences, roughly 44% occurring once. These data originate in a study of blood T cells in healthy people across ages. The V end lost 4 bases, the J end lost 8 bases, and 11 bases lay between the germline ends. Germline lookup yields CDR1 LGHDT and CDR2 YNNKEL (reference sequence). CDR3 size: 12 residues. Whole-study results and caveats: Older age went with lower TCR beta diversity per million T cells, in a roughly linear way. Leaving the PBMCs unsorted stopped any conclusive comparison of naive versus antigen-experienced cells. Estimated diversity that came from one million T cells was considered an underestimate.

This TCR was sampled from a man aged 55 to 70 in good health. This sequence joins TRBV3-1 and TRBJ1-1; weak D call: TRBD1 (6 bases). Sequenced material: blood. The DNA of the CDR3 is TGTGCCAGCAGCCCCGGGCAGGGGGAAGCTTTCTTT. This codes for CASSPGQGEAFF.